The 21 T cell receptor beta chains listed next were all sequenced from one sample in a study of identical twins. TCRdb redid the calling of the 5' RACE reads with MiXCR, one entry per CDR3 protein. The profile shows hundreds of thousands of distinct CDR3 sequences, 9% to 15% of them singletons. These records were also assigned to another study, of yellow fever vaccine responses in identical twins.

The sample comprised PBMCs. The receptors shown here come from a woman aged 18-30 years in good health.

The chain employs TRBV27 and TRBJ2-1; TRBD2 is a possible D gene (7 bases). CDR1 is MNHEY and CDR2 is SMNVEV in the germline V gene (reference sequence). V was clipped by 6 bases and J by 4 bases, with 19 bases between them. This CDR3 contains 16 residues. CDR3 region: CASSTRRGPEYNEQFF. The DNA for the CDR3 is TGTGCCAGCAGCACGCGGCGGGGGCCCGAATACAATGAGCAGTTCTTC.

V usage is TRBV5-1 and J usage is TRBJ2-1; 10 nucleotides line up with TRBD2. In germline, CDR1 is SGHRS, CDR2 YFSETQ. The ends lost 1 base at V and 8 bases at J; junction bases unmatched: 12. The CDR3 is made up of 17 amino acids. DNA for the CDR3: TGCGCCAGCAGCTTGTCACCGGGAGCGGGAGGGCCGGATGAGCAGTTCTTC. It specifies CASSLSPGAGGPDEQFF.

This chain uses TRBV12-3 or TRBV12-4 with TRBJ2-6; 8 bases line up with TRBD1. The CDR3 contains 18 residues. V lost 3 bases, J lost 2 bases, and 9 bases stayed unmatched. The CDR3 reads CASSLGQENPAGANVLTF. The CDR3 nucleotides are TGTGCCAGCAGTTTGGGACAGGAGAATCCGGCTGGGGCCAACGTCCTGACTTTC.

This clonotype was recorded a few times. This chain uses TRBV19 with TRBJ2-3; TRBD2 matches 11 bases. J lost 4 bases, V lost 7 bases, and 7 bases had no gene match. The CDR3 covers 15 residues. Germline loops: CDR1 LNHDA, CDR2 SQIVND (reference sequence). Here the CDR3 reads CASKLLAGVSDTQYF. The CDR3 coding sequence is TGTGCCAGTAAGCTACTAGCGGGAGTATCAGATACGCAGTATTTT.

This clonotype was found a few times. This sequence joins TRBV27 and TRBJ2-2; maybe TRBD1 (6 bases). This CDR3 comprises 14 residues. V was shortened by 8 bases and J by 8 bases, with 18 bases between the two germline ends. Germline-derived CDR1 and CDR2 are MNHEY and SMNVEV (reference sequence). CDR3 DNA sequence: TGTGCCAGCCGGGACAATCGAGGGGTGGGGGAGCTGTTTTTT. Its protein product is CASRDNRGVGELFF.

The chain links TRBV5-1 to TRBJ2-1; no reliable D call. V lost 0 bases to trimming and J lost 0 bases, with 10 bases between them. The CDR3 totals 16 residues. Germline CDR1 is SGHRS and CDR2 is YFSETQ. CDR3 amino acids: CASSLAAYSSYNEQFF. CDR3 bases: TGCGCCAGCAGCTTGGCAGCGTACAGCTCCTACAATGAGCAGTTCTTC.

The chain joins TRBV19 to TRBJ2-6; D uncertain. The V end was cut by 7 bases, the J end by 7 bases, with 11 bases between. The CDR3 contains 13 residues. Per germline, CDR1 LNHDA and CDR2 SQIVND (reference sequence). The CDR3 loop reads CASNNLEANVLTF. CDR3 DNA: TGTGCCAGTAATAATCTTGAAGCCAACGTCCTGACTTTC.

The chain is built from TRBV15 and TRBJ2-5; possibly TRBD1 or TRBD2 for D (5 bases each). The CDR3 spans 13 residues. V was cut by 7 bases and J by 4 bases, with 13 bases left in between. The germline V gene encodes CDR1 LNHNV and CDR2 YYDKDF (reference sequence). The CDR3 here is CATTLGAGETQYF. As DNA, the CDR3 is TGTGCCACCACCCTCGGGGCAGGAGAGACCCAGTACTTC. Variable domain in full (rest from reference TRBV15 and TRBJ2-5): DAMVIQNPRYQVTQFGKPVTLSCSQTLNHNVMYWYQQKSSQAPKLLFHYYDKDFNNEADTPDNFQSRRPNTSFCFLDIRSPGLGDTAMYLCATTLGAGETQYFGPGTRLLVL.

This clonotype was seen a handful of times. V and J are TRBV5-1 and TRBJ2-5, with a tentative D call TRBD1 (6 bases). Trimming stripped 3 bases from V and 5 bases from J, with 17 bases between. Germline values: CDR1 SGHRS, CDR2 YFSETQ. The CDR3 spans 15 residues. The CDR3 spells CASSSRQASQETQYF. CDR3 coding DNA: TGCGCCAGCAGCTCCCGACAGGCCAGTCAGGAGACCCAGTACTTC.

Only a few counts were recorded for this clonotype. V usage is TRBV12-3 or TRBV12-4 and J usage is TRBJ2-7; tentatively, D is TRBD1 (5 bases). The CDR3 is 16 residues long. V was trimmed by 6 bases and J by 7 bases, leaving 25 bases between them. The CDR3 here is CASSPPKTAFPGEQYV. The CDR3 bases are TGTGCCAGCAGCCCCCCGAAGACAGCCTTCCCCGGAGAGCAGTACGTC.

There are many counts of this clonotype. CDR3 amino acids: CASSPRWRTVTDTQYF. The CDR3, as DNA: TGTGCCAGCAGCCCTAGGTGGCGGACAGTCACAGATACGCAGTATTTT. This chain links TRBV5-6 with TRBJ2-3, with D tentatively TRBD1 (6 bases). V lost 4 bases, J lost 2 bases, and 17 bases lay in between. This CDR3 comprises 16 residues. Germline assignment: CDR1 SGHDT and CDR2 YYEEEE. Combining the CDR3 with reference TRBV5-6 and TRBJ2-3 gives the whole variable domain DAGVTQSPTHLIKTRGQQVTLRCSPKSGHDTVSWYQQALGQGPQFIFQYYEEEERQRGNFPDRFSGHQFPNYSSELNVNALLLGDSALYLCASSPRWRTVTDTQYFGPGTRLTVL.

As DNA, the CDR3 is TGTGCCAGCAGCTTAGCAGGGGGCTCTGGGGCCAACGTCCTGACTTTC. Translation gives CASSLAGGSGANVLTF. The chain couples TRBV7-6 to TRBJ2-6; the D gene is possibly TRBD1 (6 bases). This CDR3 is built from 16 residues. V shed 0 bases and J shed 0 bases, with 6 bases lying between them. Germline V gene lookup returns CDR1 SGHVS and CDR2 FNYEAQ.

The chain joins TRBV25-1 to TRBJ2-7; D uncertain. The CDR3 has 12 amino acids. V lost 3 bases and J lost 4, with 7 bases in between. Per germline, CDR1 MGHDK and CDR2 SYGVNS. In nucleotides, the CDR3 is TGTGCCAGCAGTGAGGACGGGTACGAGCAGTACGTC. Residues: CASSEDGYEQYV.

The CDR3 DNA sequence: TGTGCCACCAGTGACCATCGACTGTCCTCCATGATGGGAGATACGCAGTATTTT. This sequence encodes CATSDHRLSSMMGDTQYF. V and J are TRBV24-1 and TRBJ2-3; D remains unclear. The CDR3 totals 18 residues. Germline values: CDR1 KGHDR, CDR2 SFDVKD. V was trimmed by 4 bases and J by 5 bases, leaving 24 bases between them.

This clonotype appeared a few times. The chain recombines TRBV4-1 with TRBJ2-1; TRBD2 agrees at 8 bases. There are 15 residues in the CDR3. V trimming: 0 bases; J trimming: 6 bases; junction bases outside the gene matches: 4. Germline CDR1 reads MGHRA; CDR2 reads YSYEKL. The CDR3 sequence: CASSQDRGGPNEQFF. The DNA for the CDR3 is TGCGCCAGCAGCCAAGATCGGGGGGGCCCCAATGAGCAGTTCTTC.

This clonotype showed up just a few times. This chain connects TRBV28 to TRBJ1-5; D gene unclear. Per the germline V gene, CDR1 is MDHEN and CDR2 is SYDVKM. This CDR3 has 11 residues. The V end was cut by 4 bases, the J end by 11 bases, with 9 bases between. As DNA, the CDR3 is TGTGCCAGCAGTTCCAACCGGGCCCAGCATTTT. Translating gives CASSSNRAQHF.

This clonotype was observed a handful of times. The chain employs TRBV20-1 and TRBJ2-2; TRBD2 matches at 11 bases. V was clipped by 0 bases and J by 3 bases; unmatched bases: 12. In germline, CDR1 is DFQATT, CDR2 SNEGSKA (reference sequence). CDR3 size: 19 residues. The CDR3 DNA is TGCAGTGCTAGAGACGGGGGGCTAGCGGGAGGTCCTTACACCGGGGAGCTGTTTTTT. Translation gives CSARDGGLAGGPYTGELFF.

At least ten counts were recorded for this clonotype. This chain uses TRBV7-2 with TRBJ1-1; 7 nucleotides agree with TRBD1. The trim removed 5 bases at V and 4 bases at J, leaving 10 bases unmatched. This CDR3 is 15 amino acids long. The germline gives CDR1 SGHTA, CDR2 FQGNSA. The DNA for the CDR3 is TGTGCCAGCAGCAAGAGGACAGGCCGGGGCACTGAAGCTTTCTTT. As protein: CASSKRTGRGTEAFF. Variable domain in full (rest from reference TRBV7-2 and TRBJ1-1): GAGVSQSPSNKVTEKGKDVELRCDPISGHTALYWYRQSLGQGLEFLIYFQGNSAPDKSGLPSDRFSAERTGGSVSTLTIQRTQQEDSAVYLCASSKRTGRGTEAFFGQGTRLTVV.

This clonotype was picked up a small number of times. CDR3 amino acids: CASSLRVSAGDGEQFF. The CDR3 nucleotides are TGTGCCAGCAGCTTACGGGTCTCGGCGGGAGATGGTGAGCAGTTCTTC. The chain carries TRBV7-7 and TRBJ2-1, with 7 bases identical to TRBD2. The CDR3 contains 16 residues. The germline V gene has CDR1 SSHAT and CDR2 FNYEAQ (reference sequence). The junction had 13 bases not matched to a gene; V was cut back by 2 bases and J by 9 bases. The variable domain in full, completed from reference TRBV7-7 and TRBJ2-1, reads GAGVSQSPRYKVTKRGQDVTLRCDPISSHATLYWYQQALGQGPEFLTYFNYEAQPDKSGLPSDRFSAERPEGSISTLTIQRTEQRDSAMYRCASSLRVSAGDGEQFFGPGTRLTVL.

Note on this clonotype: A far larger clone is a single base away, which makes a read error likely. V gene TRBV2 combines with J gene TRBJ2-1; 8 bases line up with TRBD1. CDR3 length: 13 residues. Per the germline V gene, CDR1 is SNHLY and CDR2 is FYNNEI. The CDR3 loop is CASSGQGYNDQFF. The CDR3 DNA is TGTGCCAGCAGTGGACAGGGGTACAATGATCAGTTCTTC.

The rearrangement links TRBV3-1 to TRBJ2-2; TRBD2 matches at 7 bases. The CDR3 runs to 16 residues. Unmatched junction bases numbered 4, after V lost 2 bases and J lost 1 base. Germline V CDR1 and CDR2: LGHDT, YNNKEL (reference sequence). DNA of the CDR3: TGTGCCAGCAGCCAATTAGGCGGGAGGAACACCGGGGAGCTGTTTTTT. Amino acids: CASSQLGGRNTGELFF.